Below, 23 T cell receptor beta chains from the same sample are listed, as sequenced in a study of blood T cell repertoires in COVID-19. The method was immunoSEQ multiplex PCR; TCRdb's version includes in-frame clones alone and lacks a portion of them. There are 200,000 to 250,000 clones in the sample; 87% occur only once, and approximately 10% lies in the top ten. Sequenced input: PBMCs or T cells enriched from blood (not recorded which). The receptor set was obtained from a man aged 25-45 years who had recovered from COVID-19.

V and J are TRBV6-5 and TRBJ2-7; weak D call: TRBD1 (5 bases). The CDR3 spans 15 residues. Trimming cost V 0 bases and J 4 bases, with 13 bases left between them. Germline loops: CDR1 MNHEY, CDR2 SVGAGI. This CDR3 is CASSYSGQGTYEQYF. CDR3 bases: TGTGCCAGCAGTTACTCGGGGCAGGGAACTTACGAGCAGTACTTC.

The V and J genes are TRBV6-5 and TRBJ1-2, with a weak D call TRBD1 (5 bases). The V end was cut by 7 bases, the J end by 4 bases, with 16 bases between. From germline, CDR1 is MNHEY and CDR2 SVGAGI. The length of the CDR3 is 14 residues. The CDR3 nucleotides are TGTGCCAGCACCCCCGGGGGAGGAGGCTATGGCTACACCTTC. Translation gives CASTPGGGGYGYTF.

The rearrangement links TRBV6-5 to TRBJ1-1; D gene ambiguous. Per the germline V gene, CDR1 is MNHEY and CDR2 is SVGAGI. The CDR3 loop spans 11 amino acids. Trimming removed 8 bases at V and 10 bases at J, with 14 bases between. Here the CDR3 reads CASQGDLGAFF. CDR3 DNA: TGTGCCAGCCAAGGAGATCTAGGAGCTTTCTTT.

The chain links TRBV5-1 to TRBJ1-5; 10 positions agree with TRBD1. V was pared by 3 bases and J by 5 bases, with 5 bases of the junction left unmatched. CDR3 length: 15 residues. CDR1 and CDR2 (germline): SGHRS, YFSETQ. CDR3 in amino acids: CASSWETGGDQPQHF. CDR3 nucleotide sequence: TGCGCCAGCAGCTGGGAGACAGGGGGCGATCAGCCCCAGCATTTT.

This clone was detected a few times. V is TRBV12-5 and J is TRBJ2-2; D might be TRBD2 (5 bases). CDR1 is LGHNT and CDR2 is FRNRAP in the germline V gene. The V gene lost 4 bases and the J gene lost 4 bases, with 16 bases spanning the gap. The CDR3 is made up of 16 amino acids. CDR3 nucleotides: TGTGCTAGTGGTTACGGGGTCGGCAGATCCACCGGGGAGCTGTTTTTT. It encodes CASGYGVGRSTGELFF.

The gene calls are TRBV7-2 and TRBJ1-1; D call uncertain. V lost 0 bases, J lost 0 bases, and 5 bases lay in between. CDR3 length: 14 residues. Germline V gives CDR1 SGHTA, CDR2 FQGNSA. CDR3 loop: CASSLAAMNTEAFF. As DNA, the CDR3 is TGTGCCAGCAGCTTAGCAGCTATGAACACTGAAGCTTTCTTT.

This rearrangement joins TRBV7-8 to TRBJ2-5, with TRBD1 as a possible D gene (5 bases). The germline V gene has CDR1 SGHVS and CDR2 FQNEAQ. Trimming took off 6 bases at V and 8 bases at J, with 16 bases between the two ends. The CDR3 extends over 13 amino acids. The CDR3 nucleotides are TGTGCCAGCAGAGATAGGGGCATCCGCACCCAGTACTTC. This gives the protein CASRDRGIRTQYF.

The V and J genes are TRBV5-4 and TRBJ2-7, with 8 bases matching TRBD1. The CDR3 sequence is 15 residues long. J was trimmed by 0 bases and V by 4 bases; bases with no gene match: 6. CDR1 is SGHNT and CDR2 is YYREEE in the germline V gene (reference sequence). Here the CDR3 DNA reads TGTGCCAGCAGCGCTACAGGGGGTCTCTCCTACGAGCAGTACTTC. This gives the protein CASSATGGLSYEQYF.

On this clone itself: One end of the junction varies from germline; a read error may be responsible. The chain joins TRBV12-3 or TRBV12-4 to TRBJ2-7; 9 bases map to TRBD1. The CDR3 is 13 residues long. CDR3 in amino acids: CASRSTLTGTGNF. DNA for the CDR3: TGTGCCAGCAGGTCTACCCTCACCGGGACAGGGAACTTC.

In its sample, this clone was seen once. The chain has TRBV7-6 and TRBJ2-1, with 14 positions matching TRBD2. This CDR3 is 16 amino acids long. Germline trimming cut 3 bases from V and 6 bases from J; bases unmatched to any gene: 4. Germline CDR1 and CDR2: SGHVS and FNYEAQ. This chain's CDR3 is CASSFFGTSGSNEQFF. CDR3 sequence (DNA): TGTGCCAGCAGCTTTTTTGGGACTAGCGGGAGCAATGAGCAGTTCTTC. The full variable domain, completed using reference TRBV7-6 and TRBJ2-1, is GAGVSQSPRYKVTKRGQDVALRCDPISGHVSLYWYRQALGQGPEFLTYFNYEAQQDKSGLPNDRFSAERPEGSISTLTIQRTEQRDSAMYRCASSFFGTSGSNEQFFGPGTRLTVL.

The rearrangement links TRBV27 to TRBJ2-1; 10 nucleotides align to TRBD2. CDR1 and CDR2 from the germline V gene are MNHEY and SMNVEV (reference sequence). The CDR3 is made up of 19 amino acids. V shed 6 bases, J shed 0 bases, and the junction held 14 bases outside the gene matches. The DNA for the CDR3 is TGTGCCAGCAGCAAATTCTCCGTACTAGCGGGATACTCCTACAATGAGCAGTTCTTC. This sequence encodes CASSKFSVLAGYSYNEQFF.

This rearrangement joins TRBV30 to TRBJ1-5; 9 bases line up with TRBD1. Germline trimming cut 0 bases from V and 3 bases from J; bases unmatched to any gene: 6. The CDR3 has 16 residues. Germline V lookup: CDR1 GTSNPN, CDR2 SVGIG (reference sequence). CDR3 amino acids: CAWSVGQGWANQPQHF. Here the CDR3 DNA reads TGTGCCTGGAGTGTAGGACAGGGGTGGGCCAATCAGCCCCAGCATTTT.

This chain links TRBV18 with TRBJ1-5; 10 bases align to TRBD1. Germline V lookup: CDR1 KGHSH, CDR2 LQKENI. The CDR3 spans 14 residues. The ends lost 3 bases at V and 7 bases at J; junction bases unmatched: 3. The CDR3 sequence: CASSPGTGEQPQHF. CDR3 in DNA: TGTGCCAGCTCACCCGGGACAGGGGAACAGCCCCAGCATTTT.

The rearrangement links TRBV29-1 to TRBJ2-7; 8 bases line up with TRBD2. Losses at the gene ends were 1 base for V and 2 bases for J; bases not matched to a gene: 16. The germline gives CDR1 SQVTM, CDR2 ANQGSEA. The CDR3 is 18 residues long. CDR3 loop: CSVEGPPGRGGVTYEQYF. CDR3 DNA: TGCAGCGTTGAAGGTCCCCCGGGTCGGGGGGGGGTTACCTACGAGCAGTACTTC.

This clone was detected only once. The rearrangement uses TRBV15 and TRBJ2-4, with D maybe TRBD1 (6 bases). The CDR3 is made up of 16 amino acids. CDR1 is LNHNV and CDR2 is YYDKDF in the germline V gene (reference sequence). The germline V and J ends were trimmed by 0 bases and 9 bases, with 18 bases remaining between them. This chain's CDR3 is CATSRDGGHRTSIQYF. The DNA for the CDR3 is TGTGCCACCAGCAGAGATGGGGGACATAGAACCAGCATTCAGTACTTC.

The J gene is TRBJ1-6, the V gene TRBV7-8, with TRBD1 identical over 8 bases. The CDR3 spans 15 residues. CDR1 SGHVS and CDR2 FQNEAQ come from the germline V gene. Unmatched junction bases numbered 8, after V lost 5 bases and J lost 8 bases. Written as DNA, the CDR3 is TGTGCCAGCAGCCCGGACAGGGCTTTCGATTCACCCCTCCACTTT. Encoded protein: CASSPDRAFDSPLHF.

The chain employs TRBV5-1 and TRBJ2-7, with D possibly TRBD2 on 7 matching bases. There are 16 residues in the CDR3. The V gene's germline CDR1 is SGHRS and CDR2 YFSETQ. V was pared by 2 bases and J by 4 bases, with 19 bases between. The CDR3 DNA reads as TGCGCCAGCAGCTTTGACACGGCGGGGGCCAATTACGAGCAGTACTTC. Translation gives CASSFDTAGANYEQYF.

The chain links TRBV27 to TRBJ2-1, with 12 nucleotides matching TRBD2. V lost 5 bases, J lost 1 base, and 6 bases stayed unmatched. This CDR3 comprises 17 residues. CDR1 MNHEY and CDR2 SMNVEV come from the germline V gene (reference sequence). CDR3 sequence reads: CASSIRTSGESYNEQFF. Here the CDR3 DNA reads TGTGCCAGCAGTATCAGGACTAGCGGGGAGTCCTACAATGAGCAGTTCTTC.

In this sample, this clone turned up a few times. The chain carries TRBV14 and TRBJ2-7; the D gene is possibly TRBD2 (5 bases). The CDR3 extends over 13 amino acids. Germline assignment: CDR1 SGHDN and CDR2 FVKESK. Trimming shortened V by 0 bases and J by 5 bases, and 8 bases separated the two germline ends. This CDR3 reads CASSQDAGDEQYF. The CDR3 DNA sequence: TGTGCCAGCAGCCAAGACGCCGGGGACGAGCAGTACTTC.

CDR3 residues: CASSLSPGGGPLFF. The CDR3 region has the DNA TGTGCCAGCAGCCTCTCCCCTGGGGGCGGTCCGCTGTTTTTT. The V and J genes are TRBV3-1 (or the pseudogene TRBV3-2) and TRBJ2-2; D may be TRBD1 (6 bases). CDR1 and CDR2 (germline): LGHDT, YNNKEL (reference sequence). Trimming took off 4 bases at V and 13 bases at J, with 19 bases between the two ends. The CDR3 has 14 amino acids.

The rearrangement joins TRBV5-1 to TRBJ2-7, with 8 bases that match TRBD1. The CDR3 runs 16 residues. Germline loops: CDR1 SGHRS, CDR2 YFSETQ. After removal of 1 base from V and 5 bases from J, the junction contained 11 bases not matched to a gene. The CDR3 loop is CASSLLGRGPPNEQYF. CDR3 nucleotide sequence: TGCGCCAGCAGCTTGTTGGGCAGGGGGCCTCCTAACGAGCAGTACTTC.

The chain joins TRBV6-5 to TRBJ1-4; 9 positions agree with TRBD1. The J segment lost 6 bases and the V segment lost 8 bases, leaving 4 bases of the junction unmatched. The CDR3 spans 13 residues. The germline gives CDR1 MNHEY, CDR2 SVGAGI. The CDR3 spells CASAGTGHEKLFF. The CDR3 DNA reads as TGTGCCAGCGCCGGGACAGGGCATGAAAAACTGTTTTTT.

The CDR3 DNA reads TGTGCCAGCAGTTTACGAACAGGGGGGTCCACTGAAGCTTTCTTT. The encoded protein is CASSLRTGGSTEAFF. V gene TRBV27 combines with J gene TRBJ1-1, with 8 bases fitting TRBD1. Germline lookup yields CDR1 MNHEY and CDR2 SMNVEV (reference sequence). V trimming: 2 bases; J trimming: 4 bases; junction bases outside the gene matches: 6. The CDR3 sequence is 15 residues long.